This TCR beta chain was identified in a study of graft-versus-host responses after intestinal transplantation. About the study: Every recipient underwent anti-thymocyte globulin induction, then tacrolimus and steroids for two to four years.

Points on this clone: Antigen unknown.

Using immunoSEQ multiplex PCR, the repertoire was profiled, and TCRdb retains in-frame clones only, with some absent. This sample has about 47,000 clones, with 85% to 95% found just once. General observations from the study: Researchers found peak circulating GvH clone levels linked to early post-transplant HvG declines.

The CDR3 runs 14 residues. Trimming pared 3 bases from V and 1 base from J, leaving 9 bases between. The germline gives CDR1 SGHAT, CDR2 FQNNGV. This receptor was taken from a human patient who received an intestinal transplant, so some T cells may come from the graft donor. This chain joins TRBV11-2 and TRBJ1-1; D call uncertain. Specimen: PBMCs, collected around 790 days after a first intestinal transplant, on the day of a second. CDR3 amino acids: CASSFGPGNTEAFF. The CDR3 DNA reads as TGTGCCAGCAGCTTCGGTCCGGGGAACACTGAAGCTTTCTTT.